This T cell receptor beta chain was recorded in a study of blood T cell repertoires in COVID-19. Study background: Sources were T cells, B-cell-depleted T cells, or PBMCs; the material itself was cDNA or gDNA.

Here immunoSEQ multiplex PCR was the method, and the copy in TCRdb shows in-frame clones only, minus some. The data contain over 70,000 clones, 75% to 85% of them seen just once; the ten biggest clones take up approximately 10%. V was cut by 1 base and J by 0 bases, with 7 bases left in between. This CDR3 comprises 16 residues. Germline-derived CDR1 and CDR2 are SGHTA and FQGNSA. Input material: peripheral blood. The rearrangement joins TRBV7-2 to TRBJ2-6; no reliable D call. The sequence was obtained from a woman of 80 years or more with acute or convalescent COVID-19. The CDR3 DNA sequence: TGTGCCAGCAGCTTAGGCAGTTTCTCTGGGGCCAACGTCCTGACTTTC. Its protein product is CASSLGSFSGANVLTF.